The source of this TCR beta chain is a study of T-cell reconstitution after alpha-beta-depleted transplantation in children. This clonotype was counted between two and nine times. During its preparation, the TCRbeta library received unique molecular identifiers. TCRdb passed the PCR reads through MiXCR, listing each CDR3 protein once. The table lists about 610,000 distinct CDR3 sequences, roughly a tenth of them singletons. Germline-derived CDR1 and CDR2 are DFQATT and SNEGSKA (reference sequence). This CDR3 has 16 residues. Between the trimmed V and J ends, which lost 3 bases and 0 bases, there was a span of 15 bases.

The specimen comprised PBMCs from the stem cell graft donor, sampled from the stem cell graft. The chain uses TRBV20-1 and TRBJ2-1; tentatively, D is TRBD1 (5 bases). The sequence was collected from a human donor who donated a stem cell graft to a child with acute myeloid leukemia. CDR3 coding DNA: TGCAGTGCTAGGCCCACAGGTCCTAGCTCCTACAATGAGCAGTTCTTC. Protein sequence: CSARPTGPSSYNEQFF.